This T cell receptor (beta chain) was recovered during a study of naive and memory T cell subsets. Both TRBC1 and TRBC2 were covered by a beta constant-region primer of two equimolar oligonucleotides. The ligated cDNA underwent four PCR rounds using SP2 and nested alpha and beta constant-region primers. TCRdb ran MiXCR on the UMI-ligation and nested PCR reads and lists one entry per CDR3 protein. The sample contains approximately 140,000 distinct CDR3 sequences, about 23% of which appear only once. A word on this clonotype: Its target is not known.

Study-wide findings and caveats: In naive cells, over 90% of TCR sequences were seen only once. Naive repertoires, especially CD8, held a few larger clonotypes, possibly memory cells re-expressing CD45RA.

This clonotype was obtained from a human donor in good health. The source material was naive CD4+ T cells from blood.

The CDR3 spells CASSAGGSGSDEQYF. CDR3 bases: TGTGCCAGCAGCGCTGGGGGTAGCGGGAGCGACGAGCAGTACTTC. The J gene is TRBJ2-7, the V gene TRBV9, with 9 positions matching TRBD2. Trimming removed 3 bases from V and 5 bases from J; junction bases left unmatched: 9. CDR3 size: 15 residues. From germline, CDR1 is SGDLS and CDR2 YYNGEE.